The clone carrying this T cell receptor (beta chain) was seen at least ten times. Its antigen is unidentified. The germline V gene encodes CDR1 DFQATT and CDR2 SNEGSKA (reference sequence). Trimming left V 6 bases short and J 5 bases short, with 11 bases between. This CDR3 region has 11 residues. The entry originates in a study of CD8 T cells in ankylosing spondylitis. TCRdb re-called the 5' RACE reads through MiXCR, storing one row per CDR3 protein. The repertoire holds approximately 520,000 distinct CDR3 sequences, with approximately 5% as singletons. Study findings and constraints: The study identified a TCR beta motif of roughly eight highly homologous variants that appeared characteristic of ankylosing spondylitis blood. Before this, some motif variants had been reported in reactive arthritis synovial fluid and blood. Significantly higher representation of disease-linked clones was reported for matched ankylosing spondylitis synovial fluid.

The origin of this receptor is a male donor with ankylosing spondylitis. The rearrangement uses TRBV20-1 and TRBJ2-7, with D unresolved. Material for sequencing was blood, either unsorted or a sorted T cell fraction (not recorded which). CDR3 bases: TGCAGTGCAATCCCGTTTGACGAGCAGTACTTC. Its translation is CSAIPFDEQYF.